These T cell receptor beta chains were read from a single sample in a study of shared T cell receptors in the human thymus. TCRdb keeps only in-frame clones here, not all; method: immunoSEQ multiplex PCR. The repertoire holds fewer than 700,000 clones, with approximately 90% as singletons. These data also formed part of another study, on human thymus T cells.

Source material: thymocytes. Source of these receptors: a boy younger than two with a congenital heart defect. Each CDR3 is given with its conserved first and last residue. D genes are given only for firm matches. The listing skips clone size in some rows; elsewhere it reads once, few, many or a size class.

D: .; size: .; J: TRBJ2-5; V: TRBV14; CDR3: CASSQGGQKETQYF; DNA: TGTGCCAGCAGCCAAGGCGGACAAAAGGAGACCCAGTACTTC
D: .; size: .; J: TRBJ1-4; V: TRBV12-5; CDR3: CASGLVRRGGEKLFF; DNA: TGTGCTAGTGGTTTGGTACGGAGAGGCGGTGAAAAACTGTTTTTT
D: .; size: .; J: TRBJ1-2; V: TRBV25-1; CDR3: CASSELGRINGYTF; DNA: TGTGCCAGCAGTGAATTGGGCAGGATAAATGGCTACACCTTC
D: .; size: .; J: TRBJ2-4; V: TRBV19; CDR3: CASSMVGVKNIQYF; DNA: TGTGCCAGTAGTATGGTAGGGGTCAAAAACATTCAGTACTTC
D: .; size: .; J: TRBJ2-5; V: TRBV7-2; CDR3: CASRAGQTGTQYF; DNA: TGTGCCAGCAGGGCGGGCCAAACGGGGACCCAGTACTTC
D: TRBD2; size: .; J: TRBJ2-2; V: TRBV5-4; CDR3: CASSPGTRPRTGELFF; DNA: TGTGCCAGCAGCCCTGGGACTAGGCCGAGGACCGGGGAGCTGTTTTTT
D: .; size: .; J: TRBJ1-5; V: TRBV4-2; CDR3: CASSQARGSGSNQPQHF; DNA: TGTGCCAGCAGCCAAGCCAGGGGTTCCGGGAGCAATCAGCCCCAGCATTTT
D: .; size: .; J: TRBJ2-7; V: TRBV6-5; CDR3: CASRDPGTLFHEQYF; DNA: TGTGCCAGCAGAGACCCCGGGACACTGTTCCACGAGCAGTACTTC
D: TRBD2; size: once; J: TRBJ2-3; V: TRBV4-2; CDR3: CASSQDTAGAEDTQYF; DNA: TGTGCCAGCAGCCAAGATACAGCGGGAGCGGAAGATACGCAGTATTTT
D: .; size: once; J: TRBJ2-7; V: TRBV15; CDR3: CATSRDSRDSEQYF; DNA: TGTGCCACCAGCAGAGATAGTCGAGACAGCGAGCAGTACTTC
D: .; size: .; J: TRBJ1-2; V: TRBV14; CDR3: CASSQVGDGYTF; DNA: TGTGCCAGCAGCCAAGTGGGAGATGGCTACACCTTC
D: TRBD2; size: few; J: TRBJ2-1; V: TRBV4-1; CDR3: CASSQDLAGGRSYNEQFF; DNA: TGCGCCAGCAGCCAAGACCTAGCGGGAGGAAGGTCCTACAATGAGCAGTTCTTC
D: TRBD2; size: once; J: TRBJ2-3; V: TRBV5-4; CDR3: CASSTGTSGEMYF; DNA: TGTGCCAGCAGCACCGGGACTAGCGGTGAAATGTATTTT
D: .; size: .; J: TRBJ2-7; V: TRBV21-1; CDR3: CASRRGGRASSYEQYF; DNA: TGTGCCAGCAGGCGGGGGGGGAGGGCGTCCTCCTACGAGCAGTACTTC
D: TRBD1; size: .; J: TRBJ1-1; V: TRBV9; CDR3: CASSAIGQANTEAFF; DNA: TGTGCCAGCAGCGCCATCGGACAGGCGAACACTGAAGCTTTCTTT
D: .; size: .; J: TRBJ1-5; V: TRBV5-6; CDR3: CASSTPHPGEKPQHF; DNA: TGTGCCAGCAGCACCCCCCATCCGGGTGAGAAGCCCCAGCATTTT
D: TRBD2; size: .; J: TRBJ2-1; V: TRBV28; CDR3: CATQRRERYNEQFF; DNA: TGTGCCACCCAACGGCGGGAGCGGTACAATGAGCAGTTCTTC